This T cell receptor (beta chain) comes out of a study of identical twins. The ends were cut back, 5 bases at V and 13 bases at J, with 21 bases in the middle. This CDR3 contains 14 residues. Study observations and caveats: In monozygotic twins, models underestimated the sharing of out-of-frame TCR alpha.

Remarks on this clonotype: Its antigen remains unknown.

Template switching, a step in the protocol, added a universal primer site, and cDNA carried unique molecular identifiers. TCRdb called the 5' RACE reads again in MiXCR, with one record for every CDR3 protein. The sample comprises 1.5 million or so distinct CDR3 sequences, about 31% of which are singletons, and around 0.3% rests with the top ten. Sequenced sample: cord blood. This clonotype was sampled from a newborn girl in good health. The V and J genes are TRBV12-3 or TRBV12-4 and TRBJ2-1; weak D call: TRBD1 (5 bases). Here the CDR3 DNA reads TGTGCCAGCAGTCTGGGGCTAGTCGGAGAGACCCAGTTCTTC. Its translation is CASSLGLVGETQFF.